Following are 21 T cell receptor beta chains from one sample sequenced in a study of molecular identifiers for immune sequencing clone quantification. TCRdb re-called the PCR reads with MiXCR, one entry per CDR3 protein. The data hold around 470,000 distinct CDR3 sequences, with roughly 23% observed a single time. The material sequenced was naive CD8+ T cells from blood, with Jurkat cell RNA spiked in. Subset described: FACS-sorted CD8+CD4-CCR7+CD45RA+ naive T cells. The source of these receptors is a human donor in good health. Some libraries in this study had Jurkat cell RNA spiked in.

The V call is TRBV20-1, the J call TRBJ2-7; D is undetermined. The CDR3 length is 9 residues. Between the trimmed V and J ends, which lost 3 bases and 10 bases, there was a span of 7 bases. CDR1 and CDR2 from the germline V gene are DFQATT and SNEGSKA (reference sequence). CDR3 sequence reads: CSASDPQYF. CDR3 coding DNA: TGCAGTGCTAGCGACCCTCAGTACTTC.

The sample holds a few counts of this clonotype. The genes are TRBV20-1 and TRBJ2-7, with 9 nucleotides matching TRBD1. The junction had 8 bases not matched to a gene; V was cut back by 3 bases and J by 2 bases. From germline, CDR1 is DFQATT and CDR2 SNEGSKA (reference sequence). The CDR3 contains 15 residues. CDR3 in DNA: TGCAGTGCTAGGGGTCAGGACAGGGGCGCCTACGAGCAGTACTTC. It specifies CSARGQDRGAYEQYF.

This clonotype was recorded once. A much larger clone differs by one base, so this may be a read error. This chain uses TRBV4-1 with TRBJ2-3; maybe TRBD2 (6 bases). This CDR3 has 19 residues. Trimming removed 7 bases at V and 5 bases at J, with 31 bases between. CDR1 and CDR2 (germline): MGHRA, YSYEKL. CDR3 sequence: CASNHSAVFGGGPGDTQYF. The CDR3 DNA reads TGCGCCAGCAACCACTCGGCAGTGTTCGGGGGTGGGCCGGGAGATACGCAGTATTTT.

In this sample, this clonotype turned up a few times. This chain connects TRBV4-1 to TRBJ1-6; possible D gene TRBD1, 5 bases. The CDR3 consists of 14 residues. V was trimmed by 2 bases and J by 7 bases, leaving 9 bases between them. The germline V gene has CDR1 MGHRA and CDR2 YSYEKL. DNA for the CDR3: TGCGCCAGCAGCCAACCTGAGGGGAATTCACCCCTCCACTTT. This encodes CASSQPEGNSPLHF.

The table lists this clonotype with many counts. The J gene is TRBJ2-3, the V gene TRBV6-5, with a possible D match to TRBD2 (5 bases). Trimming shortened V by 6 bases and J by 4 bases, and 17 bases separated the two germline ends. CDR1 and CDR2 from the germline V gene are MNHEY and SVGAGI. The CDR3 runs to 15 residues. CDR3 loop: CASSQRGSGADTQYF. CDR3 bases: TGTGCCAGCAGCCAGCGTGGGAGTGGCGCAGATACGCAGTATTTT.

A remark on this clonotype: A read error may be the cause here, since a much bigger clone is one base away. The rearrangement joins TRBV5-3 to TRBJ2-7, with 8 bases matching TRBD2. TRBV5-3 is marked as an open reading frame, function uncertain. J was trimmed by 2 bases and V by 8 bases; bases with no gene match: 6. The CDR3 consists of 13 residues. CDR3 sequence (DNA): TGTGCCAGCAGCCGGGAGGGTACCTACGAGCAGTACTTC. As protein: CASSREGTYEQYF.

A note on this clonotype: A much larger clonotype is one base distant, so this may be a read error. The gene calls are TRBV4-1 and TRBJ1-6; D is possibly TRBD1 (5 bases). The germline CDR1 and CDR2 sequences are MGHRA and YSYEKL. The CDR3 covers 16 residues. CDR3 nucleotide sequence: TGCTCCAGCAGCCAGATTATTCGGGACGCTGGTTCACCCCTCCACTTT. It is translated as CSSSQIIRDAGSPLHF.

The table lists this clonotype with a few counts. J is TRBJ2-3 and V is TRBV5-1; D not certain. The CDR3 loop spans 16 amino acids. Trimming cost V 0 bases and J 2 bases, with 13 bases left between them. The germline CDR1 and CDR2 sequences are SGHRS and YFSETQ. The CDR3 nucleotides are TGCGCCAGCAGCTTGGTTGCGCCCTGGGACACAGATACGCAGTATTTT. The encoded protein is CASSLVAPWDTDTQYF.

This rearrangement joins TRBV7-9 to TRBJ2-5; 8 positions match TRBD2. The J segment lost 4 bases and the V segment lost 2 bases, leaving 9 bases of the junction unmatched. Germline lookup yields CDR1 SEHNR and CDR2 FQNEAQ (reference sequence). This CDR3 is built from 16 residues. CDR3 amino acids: CASSLTASGFRETQYF. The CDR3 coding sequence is TGTGCCAGCAGCTTAACGGCTAGCGGGTTTCGAGAGACCCAGTACTTC.

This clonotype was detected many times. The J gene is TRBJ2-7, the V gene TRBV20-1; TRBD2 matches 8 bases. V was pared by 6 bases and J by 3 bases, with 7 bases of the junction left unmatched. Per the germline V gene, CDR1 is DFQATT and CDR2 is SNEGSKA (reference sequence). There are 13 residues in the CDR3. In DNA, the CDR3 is TGCAGTGCAGACAGCGGGAGCTTCTACGAGCAGTACTTC. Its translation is CSADSGSFYEQYF.

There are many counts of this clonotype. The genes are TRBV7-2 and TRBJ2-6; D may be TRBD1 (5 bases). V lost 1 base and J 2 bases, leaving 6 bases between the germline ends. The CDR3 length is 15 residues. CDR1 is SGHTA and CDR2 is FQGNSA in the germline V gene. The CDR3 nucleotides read TGTGCCAGCAGCTTAGTAGGGGCTGGGGCCAACGTCCTGACTTTC. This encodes CASSLVGAGANVLTF. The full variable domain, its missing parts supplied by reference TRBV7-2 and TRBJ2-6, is GAGVSQSPSNKVTEKGKDVELRCDPISGHTALYWYRQSLGQGLEFLIYFQGNSAPDKSGLPSDRFSAERTGGSVSTLTIQRTQQEDSAVYLCASSLVGAGANVLTFGAGSRLTVL.

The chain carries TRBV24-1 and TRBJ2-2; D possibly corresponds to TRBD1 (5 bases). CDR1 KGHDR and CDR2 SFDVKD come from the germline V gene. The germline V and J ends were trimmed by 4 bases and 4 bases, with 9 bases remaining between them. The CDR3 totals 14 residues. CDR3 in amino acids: CATSEGVGTGELFF. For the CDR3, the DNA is TGTGCCACCAGTGAAGGGGTCGGCACCGGGGAGCTGTTTTTT.

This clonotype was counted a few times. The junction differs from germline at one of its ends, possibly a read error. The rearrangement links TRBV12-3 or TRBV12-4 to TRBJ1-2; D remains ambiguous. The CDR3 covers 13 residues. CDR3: CASSHLINSGYTF. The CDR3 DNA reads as TGTGCCAGCAGTCATCTGATTAACTCTGGCTACACCTTC.

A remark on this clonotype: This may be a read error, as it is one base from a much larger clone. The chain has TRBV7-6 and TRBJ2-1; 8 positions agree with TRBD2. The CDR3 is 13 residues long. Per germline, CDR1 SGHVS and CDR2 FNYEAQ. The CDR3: CAGSSLAANEQFF. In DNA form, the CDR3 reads TGTGCCGGCAGCTCACTAGCGGCCAATGAGCAGTTCTTC. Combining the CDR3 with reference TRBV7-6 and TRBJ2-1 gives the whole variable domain GAGVSQSPRYKVTKRGQDVALRCDPISGHVSLYWYRQALGQGPEFLTYFNYEAQQDKSGLPNDRFSAERPEGSISTLTIQRTEQRDSAMYRCAGSSLAANEQFFGPGTRLTVL.

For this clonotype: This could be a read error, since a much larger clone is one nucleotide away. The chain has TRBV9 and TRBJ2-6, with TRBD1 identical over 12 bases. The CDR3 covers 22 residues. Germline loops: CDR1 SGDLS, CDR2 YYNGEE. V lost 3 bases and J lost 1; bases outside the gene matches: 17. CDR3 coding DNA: TGTGCCAGCAGCGAGGAACCCCTGGGGACAGGGGGCCTCCCATCTGGGGCCAACGTCCTGACTTTC. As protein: CASSEEPLGTGGLPSGANVLTF.

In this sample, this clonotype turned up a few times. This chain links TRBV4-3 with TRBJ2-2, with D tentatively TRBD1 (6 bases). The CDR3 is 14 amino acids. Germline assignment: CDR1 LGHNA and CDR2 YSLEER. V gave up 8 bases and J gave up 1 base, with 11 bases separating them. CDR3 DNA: TGCGCCAGCCAACTACAGGGGAACACCGGGGAGCTGTTTTTT. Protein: CASQLQGNTGELFF.

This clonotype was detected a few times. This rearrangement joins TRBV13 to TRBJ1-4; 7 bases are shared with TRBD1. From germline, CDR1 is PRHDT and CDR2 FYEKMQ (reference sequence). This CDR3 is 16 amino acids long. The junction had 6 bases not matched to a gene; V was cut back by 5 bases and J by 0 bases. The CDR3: CASSARTGPTNEKLFF. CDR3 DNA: TGTGCCAGCAGCGCCCGGACAGGCCCAACTAATGAAAAACTGTTTTTT.

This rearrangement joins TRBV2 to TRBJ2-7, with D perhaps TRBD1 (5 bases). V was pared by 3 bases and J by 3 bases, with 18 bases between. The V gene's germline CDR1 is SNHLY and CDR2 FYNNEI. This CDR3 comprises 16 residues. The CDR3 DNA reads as TGTGCCAGCAGTGAGGGGCAGCCTGGAAATATCTACGAGCAGTACTTC. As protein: CASSEGQPGNIYEQYF.

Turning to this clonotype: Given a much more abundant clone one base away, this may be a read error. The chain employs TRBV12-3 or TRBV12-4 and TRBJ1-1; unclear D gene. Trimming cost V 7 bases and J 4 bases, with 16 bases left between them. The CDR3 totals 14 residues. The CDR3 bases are TGTGCCAGCACTCTTATGGGAGTAATCACTGAAGCTTTCTTT. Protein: CASTLMGVITEAFF.

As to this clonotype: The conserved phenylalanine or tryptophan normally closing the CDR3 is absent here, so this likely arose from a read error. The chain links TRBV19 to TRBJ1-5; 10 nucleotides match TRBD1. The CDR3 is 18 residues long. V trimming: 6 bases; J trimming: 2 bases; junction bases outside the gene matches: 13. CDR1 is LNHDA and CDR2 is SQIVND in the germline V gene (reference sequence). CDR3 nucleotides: TGTGCCAGTAGAATTACCCGGGACAGGGGCCCCGGCAATCAGCCCCAGCATCTT. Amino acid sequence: CASRITRDRGPGNQPQHL.

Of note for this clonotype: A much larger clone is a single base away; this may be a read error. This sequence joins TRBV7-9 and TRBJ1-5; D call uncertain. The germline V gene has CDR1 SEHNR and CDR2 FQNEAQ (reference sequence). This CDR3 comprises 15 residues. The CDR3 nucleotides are TGTGCCAGCAGCTTAGCGGTTGGAGGGAATCGGCCCCAGCATTTT. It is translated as CASSLAVGGNRPQHF.